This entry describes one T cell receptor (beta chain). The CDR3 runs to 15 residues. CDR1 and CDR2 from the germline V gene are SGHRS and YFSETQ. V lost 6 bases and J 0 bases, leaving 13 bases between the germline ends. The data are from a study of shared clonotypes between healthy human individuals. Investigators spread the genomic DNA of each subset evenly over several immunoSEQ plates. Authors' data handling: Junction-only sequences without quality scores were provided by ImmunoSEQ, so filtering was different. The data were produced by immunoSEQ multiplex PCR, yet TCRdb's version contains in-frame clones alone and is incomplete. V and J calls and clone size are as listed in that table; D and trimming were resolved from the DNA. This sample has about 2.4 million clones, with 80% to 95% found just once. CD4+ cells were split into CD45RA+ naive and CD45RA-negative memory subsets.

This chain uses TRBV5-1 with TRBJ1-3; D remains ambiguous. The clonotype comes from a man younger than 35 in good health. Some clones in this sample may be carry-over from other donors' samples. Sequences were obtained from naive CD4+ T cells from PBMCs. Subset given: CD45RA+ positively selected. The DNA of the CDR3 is TGCGCCAGCATAGAGGGAGAGGACTCTGGAAACACCATATATTTT. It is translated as CASIEGEDSGNTIYF. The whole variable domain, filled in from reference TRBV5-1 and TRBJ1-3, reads KAGVTQTPRYLIKTRGQQVTLSCSPISGHRSVSWYQQTPGQGLQFLFEYFSETQRNKGNFPGRFSGRQFSNSRSEMNVSTLELGDSALYLCASIEGEDSGNTIYFGEGSWLTVV.